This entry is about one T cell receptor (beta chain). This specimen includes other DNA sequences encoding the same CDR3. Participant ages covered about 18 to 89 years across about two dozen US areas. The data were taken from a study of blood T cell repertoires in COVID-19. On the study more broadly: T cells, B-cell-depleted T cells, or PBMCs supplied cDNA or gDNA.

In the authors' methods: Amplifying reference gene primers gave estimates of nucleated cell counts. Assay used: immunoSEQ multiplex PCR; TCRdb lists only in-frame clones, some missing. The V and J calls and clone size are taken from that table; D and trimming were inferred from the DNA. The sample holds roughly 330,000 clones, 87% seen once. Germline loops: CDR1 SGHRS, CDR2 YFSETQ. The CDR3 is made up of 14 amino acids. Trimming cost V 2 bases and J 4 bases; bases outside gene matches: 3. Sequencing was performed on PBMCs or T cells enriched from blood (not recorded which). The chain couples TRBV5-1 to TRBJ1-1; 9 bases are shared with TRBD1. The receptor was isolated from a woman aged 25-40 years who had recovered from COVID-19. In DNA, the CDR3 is TGCGCCAGCAGCTTAGGGACAGGGACCACTGAAGCTTTCTTT. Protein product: CASSLGTGTTEAFF.